This TCR beta chain was captured in a study of cytomegalovirus exposure and HLA in healthy donors. Turning to the study itself: Approximately 200 million T cells yielded around 120 million unique TCR beta sequences in earlier analysis. Study outcomes and limitations: Investigators reported 164 TCR beta chains as tied to cytomegalovirus.

Healthy bone marrow donors supplied every sample. Donors were nominally healthy when sampled, though unrecorded immune exposures were likely. Regarding this clone: Its antigen is currently unknown.

V shed 1 base and J 12 bases; nucleotides not matched to a gene: 12. The CDR3 consists of 15 residues. Germline CDR1 and CDR2: SGHRS and YFSETQ. In the PCR, 60 Vbeta and 13 Jbeta primers were used. Measured with immunoSEQ multiplex PCR; TCRdb has only the in-frame clones, and not every one. Among 160,000 or so clones, around 80% were seen once, and the ten largest hold about 4.5%. This chain connects TRBV5-1 to TRBJ1-2, with 10 bases identical to TRBD1. The source of this sequence is a middle-aged man in good health and CMV-seronegative. The specimen sequenced was PBMCs. CDR3 sequence (DNA): TGCGCCAGCAGCTTGTCCGATCCGGGACAGGGGCAGAACACCTTC. It yields the protein CASSLSDPGQGQNTF.